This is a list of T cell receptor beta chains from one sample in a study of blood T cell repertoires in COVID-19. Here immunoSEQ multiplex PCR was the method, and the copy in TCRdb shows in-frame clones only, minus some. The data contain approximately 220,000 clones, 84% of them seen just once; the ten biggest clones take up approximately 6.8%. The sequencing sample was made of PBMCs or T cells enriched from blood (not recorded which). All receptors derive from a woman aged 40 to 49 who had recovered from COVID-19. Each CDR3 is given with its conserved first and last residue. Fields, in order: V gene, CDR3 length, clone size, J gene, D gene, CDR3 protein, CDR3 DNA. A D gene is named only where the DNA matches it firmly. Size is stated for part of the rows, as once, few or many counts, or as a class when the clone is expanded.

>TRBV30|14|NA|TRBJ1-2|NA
CAWAWVPGSYGYTF
TGTGCCTGGGCCTGGGTTCCGGGGAGCTATGGCTACACCTTC
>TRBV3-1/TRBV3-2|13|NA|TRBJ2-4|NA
CASSQNRGNIQYF
TGTGCCAGCAGCCAAAACCGGGGAAACATTCAGTACTTC
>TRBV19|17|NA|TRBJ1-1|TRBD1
CASMLIPGGQGNTEAFF
TGTGCCAGTATGTTAATACCGGGGGGACAGGGGAACACTGAAGCTTTCTTT
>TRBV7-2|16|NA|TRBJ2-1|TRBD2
CASSLRAGGSYNEQFF
TGTGCCAGCAGCTTAAGAGCGGGAGGATCCTACAATGAGCAGTTCTTC
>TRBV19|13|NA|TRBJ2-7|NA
CASSLTVTYEQYF
TGTGCCAGTAGTTTGACAGTTACCTACGAGCAGTACTTC
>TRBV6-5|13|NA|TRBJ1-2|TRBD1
CASSSQTGVGYTF
TGTGCCAGCAGTTCCCAGACAGGGGTTGGCTACACCTTC
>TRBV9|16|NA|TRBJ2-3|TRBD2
CASSPSGGRAGDTQYF
TGTGCCAGCAGCCCCTCTGGGGGGAGGGCCGGTGATACGCAGTATTTT
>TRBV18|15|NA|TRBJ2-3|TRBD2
CASSPGLAVADTQYF
TGTGCCAGCTCACCGGGACTAGCGGTCGCAGATACGCAGTATTTT
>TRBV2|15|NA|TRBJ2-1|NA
CASSLRDKPYNEQFF
TGTGCCAGCAGTCTCCGGGACAAGCCCTACAATGAGCAGTTCTTC
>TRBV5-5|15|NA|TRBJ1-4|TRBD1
CASSLMGTGDEKLFF
TGTGCCAGCAGCTTGATGGGGACAGGGGATGAAAAACTGTTTTTT
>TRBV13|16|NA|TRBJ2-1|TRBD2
CASSSPGLADSNEQFF
TGTGCCAGCAGCTCCCCGGGACTAGCGGACTCCAATGAGCAGTTCTTC
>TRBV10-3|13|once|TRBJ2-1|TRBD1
CAAGQGSYNEQFF
TGTGCCGCGGGACAGGGGAGTTACAATGAGCAGTTCTTC
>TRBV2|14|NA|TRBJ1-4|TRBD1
CASSQGQLNEKLFF
TGTGCCAGCAGTCAGGGACAGCTTAATGAAAAACTGTTTTTT
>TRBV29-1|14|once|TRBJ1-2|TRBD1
CSVEERGDRARYTF
TGCAGCGTTGAAGAAAGGGGGGACAGGGCCCGCTACACCTTC
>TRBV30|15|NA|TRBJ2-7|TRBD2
CAWSPAVLAGYEQYF
TGTGCCTGGAGTCCCGCAGTGTTAGCGGGCTACGAGCAGTACTTC
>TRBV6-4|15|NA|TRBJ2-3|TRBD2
CASSLAGAHTDTQYF
TGTGCCAGCAGTCTAGCGGGAGCACACACAGATACGCAGTATTTT
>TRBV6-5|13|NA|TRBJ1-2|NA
CASSSRRNYGYTF
TGTGCCAGCAGCTCTAGACGGAACTATGGCTACACCTTC
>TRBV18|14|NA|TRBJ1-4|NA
CASSRRGTNEKLFF
TGTGCCAGCTCAAGAAGAGGAACTAATGAAAAACTGTTTTTT
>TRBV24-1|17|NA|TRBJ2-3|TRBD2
CATSDFRLAVAGDTQYF
TGTGCCACCAGTGATTTTCGACTAGCGGTTGCCGGAGATACGCAGTATTTT
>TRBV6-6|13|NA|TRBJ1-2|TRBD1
CASRGTGESGYTF
TGTGCCAGCAGGGGAACAGGGGAGAGCGGCTACACCTTC
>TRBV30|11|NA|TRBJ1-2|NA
CACDRCFGYTF
TGTGCCTGCGACAGATGCTTTGGCTACACCTTC
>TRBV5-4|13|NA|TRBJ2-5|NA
CASSSRDQETQYF
TGTGCCAGCAGCTCGCGCGACCAAGAGACCCAGTACTTC
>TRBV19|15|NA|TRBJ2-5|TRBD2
CASSIPAGGQETQYF
TGTGCCAGTAGTATCCCAGCGGGAGGCCAAGAGACCCAGTACTTC
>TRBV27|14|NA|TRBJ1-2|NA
CASSFRQGLYGYTF
TGTGCCAGCAGTTTTAGGCAGGGATTATATGGCTACACCTTC
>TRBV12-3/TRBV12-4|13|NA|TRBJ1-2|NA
CASRYEVDYGYTF
TGTGCCAGCAGATACGAGGTAGACTATGGCTACACCTTC
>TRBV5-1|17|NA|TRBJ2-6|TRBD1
CASSGQGPLGGANVLTF
TGCGCCAGCAGCGGACAGGGGCCGCTCGGTGGGGCCAACGTCCTGACTTTC
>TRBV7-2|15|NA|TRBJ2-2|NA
CASSLSGETTGELFF
TGTGCCAGCAGCTTATCGGGAGAAACCACCGGGGAGCTGTTTTTT
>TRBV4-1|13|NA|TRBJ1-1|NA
CASSTGLGTEAFF
TGCGCCAGCAGCACGGGATTAGGGACTGAAGCTTTCTTT
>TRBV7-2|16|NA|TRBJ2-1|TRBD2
CASSRGRGEPYNEQFF
TGTGCCAGCAGCCGGGGCCGGGGGGAGCCCTACAATGAGCAGTTCTTC
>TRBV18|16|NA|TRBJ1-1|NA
CASSPPDISMNTEAFF
TGTGCCAGCTCACCACCGGACATAAGCATGAACACTGAAGCTTTCTTT
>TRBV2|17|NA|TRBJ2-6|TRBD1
CASSPQGQGSGANVLTF
TGTGCCAGCAGTCCCCAGGGACAGGGCTCTGGGGCCAACGTCCTGACTTTC
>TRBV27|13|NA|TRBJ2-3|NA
CASSRGGSDTQYF
TGTGCCAGCAGTCGGGGTGGATCAGATACGCAGTATTTT
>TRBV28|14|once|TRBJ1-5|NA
CASSQETGSQPQHF
TGTGCCAGCAGCCAAGAGACAGGTAGTCAGCCCCAGCATTTT
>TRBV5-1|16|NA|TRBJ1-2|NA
CASSSLGQGALYGYTF
TGCGCCAGCAGCTCCCTCGGACAAGGGGCCCTATATGGCTACACCTTC
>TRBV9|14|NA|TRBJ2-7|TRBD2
CASSNHGGWSEQYF
TGTGCCAGCAGTAACCACGGGGGGTGGTCCGAGCAGTACTTC
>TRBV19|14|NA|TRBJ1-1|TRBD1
CASSNRGLATEAFF
TGTGCCAGTAGTAACAGGGGGCTGGCCACTGAAGCTTTCTTT
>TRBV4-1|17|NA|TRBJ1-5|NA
CASSQDWESRGNQPQHF
TGCGCCAGCAGCCAAGATTGGGAATCCAGGGGCAATCAGCCCCAGCATTTT
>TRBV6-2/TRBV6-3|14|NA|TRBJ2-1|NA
CASSKVAAAREQFF
TGTGCCAGCAGTAAAGTAGCGGCAGCGCGCGAGCAGTTCTTC
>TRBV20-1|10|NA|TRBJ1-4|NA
CSARREKLFF
TGCAGTGCTAGAAGGGAGAAACTGTTTTTT
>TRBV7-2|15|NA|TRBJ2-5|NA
CASSSAGGPQETQYF
TGTGCCAGCAGCTCAGCAGGCGGGCCCCAAGAGACCCAGTACTTC